This is a list of T cell receptor beta chains from one sample in a study of OX40 agonist ivuxolimab in advanced cancers. Repertoires were generated with immunoSEQ multiplex PCR, while TCRdb's copy carries only in-frame clones and drops some. The repertoire holds about 140,000 clones, roughly nine tenths seen once, with 1.1% in the top ten. Sample: CD4+ or CD8+ T cells sorted from blood, taken in a trial of the OX40 agonist ivuxolimab. These receptors were taken from an adult with an advanced solid tumor such as melanoma, head and neck, liver or kidney cancer. CDR3s include the opening cysteine and the closing phenylalanine or tryptophan. A D gene is named only where the DNA matches it firmly. Some rows mark clone size as missing; the rest say once, few, many or name a class of expanded clone.

>TRBV30|NA|NA|TRBJ1-1
TGTGCCTGGAGTCGGTGGCCCCTGAACACTGAAGCTTTCTTT
CAWSRWPLNTEAFF
>TRBV7-2|NA|NA|TRBJ2-1
TGTGCCAGCAGCAACCAGAGAAGTCGCAGAACGGATGAGCAGTTCTTC
CASSNQRSRRTDEQFF
>TRBV7-9|NA|NA|TRBJ1-2
TGTGCCAGCAGCTTAGGGGGGTTGGGTTATGGCTACACCTTC
CASSLGGLGYGYTF
>TRBV6-5|TRBD1|once|TRBJ2-7
TGTGCCACAGGTGGACAGGGGGCGAACGAGCAGTACTTC
CATGGQGANEQYF
>TRBV19|NA|NA|TRBJ1-2
TGTGCCAGTAGTATGGGCCCGGGACCCTATGGCTACACCTTC
CASSMGPGPYGYTF
>TRBV7-3|NA|NA|TRBJ2-7
TGTGCCAGCAGCTTAGAGGTTGGCTACGAGCAGTACTTC
CASSLEVGYEQYF
>TRBV21-1|NA|once|TRBJ2-7
TGTGCCAGAACCGGGACAGGAGTCTCTAACGAGCAGTACTTC
CARTGTGVSNEQYF
>TRBV11-2|TRBD2|NA|TRBJ2-7
TGTGCCAGCAGCCCGGTAGCGGGTTGGTCCTCCTACGAGCAGTACTTC
CASSPVAGWSSYEQYF
>TRBV21-1|NA|NA|TRBJ1-5
TGTGCCAGCAGCAAAATCGGAGCAGGGTACAGCAATCAGCCCCAGCATTTT
CASSKIGAGYSNQPQHF
>TRBV19|NA|NA|TRBJ1-5
TGTGCCAGTAGTAAGAGGGGCAATCAGCCCCAGCATTTT
CASSKRGNQPQHF
>TRBV19|NA|NA|TRBJ1-3
TGTGCCAGTAGTATTCCGGGTGCAGGACGGCGGTCTGGAAACACCATATATTTT
CASSIPGAGRRSGNTIYF
>TRBV21-1|NA|NA|TRBJ1-5
TGTGCCAGGCCCAAGGTAGGGGCGCCGGGGCAGCCCCAGCATTTT
CARPKVGAPGQPQHF
>TRBV5-1|NA|NA|TRBJ1-2
TGCGCCAGCAGCTTAGAGGGTGCTAACTATGGCTACACCTTC
CASSLEGANYGYTF